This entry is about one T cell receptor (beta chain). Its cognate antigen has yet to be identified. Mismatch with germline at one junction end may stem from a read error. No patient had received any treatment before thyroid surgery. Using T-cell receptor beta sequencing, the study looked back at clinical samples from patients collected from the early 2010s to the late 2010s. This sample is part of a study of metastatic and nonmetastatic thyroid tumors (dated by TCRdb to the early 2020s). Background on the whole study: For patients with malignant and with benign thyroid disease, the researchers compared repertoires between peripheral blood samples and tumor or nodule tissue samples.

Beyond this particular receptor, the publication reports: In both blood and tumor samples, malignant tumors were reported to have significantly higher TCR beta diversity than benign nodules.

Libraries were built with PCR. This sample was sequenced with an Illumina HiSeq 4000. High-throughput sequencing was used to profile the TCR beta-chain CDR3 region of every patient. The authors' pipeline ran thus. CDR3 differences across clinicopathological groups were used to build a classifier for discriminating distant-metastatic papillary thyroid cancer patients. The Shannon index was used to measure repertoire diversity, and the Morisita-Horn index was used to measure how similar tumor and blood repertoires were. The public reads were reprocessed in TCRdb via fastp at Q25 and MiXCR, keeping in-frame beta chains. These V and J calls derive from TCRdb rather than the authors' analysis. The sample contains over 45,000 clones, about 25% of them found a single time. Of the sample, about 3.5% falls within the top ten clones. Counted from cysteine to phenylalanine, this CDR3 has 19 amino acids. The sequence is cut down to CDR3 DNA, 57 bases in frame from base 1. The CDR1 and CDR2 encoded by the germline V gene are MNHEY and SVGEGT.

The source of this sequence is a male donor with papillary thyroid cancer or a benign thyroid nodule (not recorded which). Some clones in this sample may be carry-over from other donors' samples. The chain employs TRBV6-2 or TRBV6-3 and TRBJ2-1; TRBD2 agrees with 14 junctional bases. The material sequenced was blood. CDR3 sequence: CVSSLVTGTSGGSYNEQFF. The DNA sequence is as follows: TGTGTCAGCAGTCTCGTAACCGGGACTAGCGGGGGTAGCTACAACGAGCAGTTCTTC.